This TCR beta chain was documented in a study of T cells in women clearing cervical HPV infection. Clones were sequenced by immunoSEQ multiplex PCR, and TCRdb holds only the in-frame ones, with some missing. The sample table sets out under 40,000 clones. Concerning this clone: The read ends 3 residues before the CDR3 terminus; that terminus is restored from the germline J gene.

CDR1 is SGHTA and CDR2 is FQGNSA in the germline V gene. V lost 6 bases to trimming and J lost 2 bases, with 17 bases between them. This CDR3 contains 15 residues. This chain uses TRBV7-2 with TRBJ2-7, with D perhaps matching TRBD1 (6 bases). The specimen sequenced was blood buffy coat. This TCR was recovered from a woman aged 18 to 75 with a cervical HPV16 infection that either progressed to CIN3+ or cleared (not recorded which). The CDR3 DNA, read in part, is TGTGCCAGCAGTTTGCTGGGACAAGGAACCTACGAG. This translates into CASSLLGQGTYE. The complete CDR3 reads CASSLLGQGTYEQYF. Combining the CDR3 with reference TRBV7-2 and TRBJ2-7 gives the whole variable domain GAGVSQSPSNKVTEKGKDVELRCDPISGHTALYWYRQSLGQGLEFLIYFQGNSAPDKSGLPSDRFSAERTGGSVSTLTIQRTQQEDSAVYLCASSLLGQGTYEQYFGPGTRLTVT.